This TCR beta chain was identified in a study of blood T cell repertoires in COVID-19 (TCRdb year 2020). In the study overall: The collaborator samples originated in the United States, Italy and Spain and spanned the acute and convalescent phases of COVID-19. The material from the prospective study consisted of cDNA or gDNA derived from T cells, B-cell-depleted T cells, or PBMCs. Deeply sampled blood TCRbeta repertoires from subjects exposed to, actively infected with, or recovered from COVID-19 were included in the dataset. The repertoires were released in a freely available public database meant as a resource for research on the immune response to SARS-CoV-2. The samples were drawn from two sources: the first 160 participants of the ongoing ImmuneRACE study, and some 1,300 subjects contributed by 6 global collaborators. Nearly every sample came with metadata listing a de-identified subject ID, COVID-19 status, age in years and sex. Where available, HLA class I and class II types were obtained from metadata supplied by the sample provider rather than from assay-based typing. General conclusions and limits of the study: The amount of clinical and demographic metadata varied by source and participant and was provided uncurated.

TCRbeta CDR3 regions were amplified from genomic DNA by means of the immunoSEQ Assay, a bias-controlled multiplex PCR. The study's own analysis went as follows. The number of nucleated cells in each sample was estimated from the amplification of reference gene primers within the assay. Sequence reads were collapsed and filtered to measure the absolute abundance of every unique TCRbeta CDR3 rearrangement. For each sample, productive Simpson clonality was calculated by taking the square root of Simpson's diversity index across productive rearrangements. Held by TCRdb, this immuneACCESS table contains in-frame sequences only and omits some clones. Under half of the omission traces to an unresolved V gene where checked; the cause of the rest is unknown. The V and J calls and the clone size are those of that table, but D and trimming were determined from the DNA. Here the sample has about 340,000 clones; around 87% occur a single time. The ten top clones hold about 6% of the sample.

Points on this clone: Its antigen is currently not known. Base qualities were left out, and no much larger clone turns up one base away.

In Seattle, one collaborating source enrolled patients while the infection was active and tracked those patients longitudinally over the course of disease. Collaborating institutions collected whole blood in K2EDTA tubes following their own protocols. For TCRbeta analysis, collaborators shipped samples as frozen whole blood, isolated PBMCs, or DNA extracted from either of those sample types. The CDR3 runs 18 amino acids, cysteine and phenylalanine included. This entry keeps only the CDR3 DNA: 54 bases, framed from base 1. Relative to germline, V is missing 0 bases and J is missing 7 bases, with 8 bases of the junction outside any gene match. For CDR1 and CDR2, the germline V gene (reference sequence) lists LGHDT and YNNKEL.

The sequence is built from TRBV3-1 (or the pseudogene TRBV3-2) and TRBJ2-1; the junction holds 14 bases that match TRBD2. The source material was peripheral blood. This receptor was obtained from a woman in her 50s with COVID-19, enrolled during active disease. The DNA sequence is given as TGTGCCAGCAGCCAAGAATTTCGGGGACTAGCGGGAGTAAATGAGCAGTTCTTC. Translated, this gives CASSQEFRGLAGVNEQFF.